This TCR beta chain derives from a study of vaccination and CD4 T cells after COVID-19. Overall study: Taking of post-vaccine samples occurred a median about 70 days after dose two (range 14 to 241).

The CDR3 length is 14 residues. Germline V CDR1 and CDR2: SGHNT, YYREEE (reference sequence). Germline trimming cut 4 bases from V and 8 bases from J; bases unmatched to any gene: 7. Points on this clonotype: The antigen is not known.

The treatment here: roughly 10-day PBMC culture with coronavirus spike peptide pools or control peptides (ViraFEST assay). Researchers collected the unexposed donor's CD4+ T cells before the COVID-19 pandemic (2011-2018). Unexposed-donor CD4+ T cells were probed with SARS-CoV-2 S/N and four cold-coronavirus spikes, cells permitting. Sequence data for DNA of cultured CD4+ T cells were generated by the Oncomine TCR Beta short-read assay. TCRdb fed the PCR reads into MiXCR, producing one record per CDR3 protein. The sample holds 7,000 to 8,500 distinct CDR3 sequences; 45% to 65% are singletons and the top ten take approximately 12%.

The receptor's source is a human donor in good health. The specimen was CD4+ T cells from blood, cultured in vitro. V gene TRBV5-4 combines with J gene TRBJ2-4; 9 bases align to TRBD1. The CDR3 region is CASSVGQGGDIQYF. Here the CDR3 DNA reads TGTGCCAGCAGCGTGGGACAGGGAGGGGACATTCAGTACTTC.